This TCR beta chain was recovered during a study of immune heterogeneity within non-small cell lung tumors. Amplifying TCR beta CDR3 involved multiplex PCR carried out with 32 V and 13 J primers. TCRdb recomputed calls from the multiplex PCR reads with MiXCR, one row per CDR3 protein. This table holds 3,000 to 4,000 distinct CDR3 sequences, around 25% found once. The template consisted of bulk tumor genomic DNA, with about 0.65 ug used per sample. Surgical sampling yielded several biopsies per primary tumor (spaced far apart). Patients went through curative surgery, and their non-small cell lung cancer was untreated and newly diagnosed. There were roughly 14 donors in total. They were all newly diagnosed non-small cell lung cancer patients undergoing surgery with curative intent. For this clonotype: Possible read error: a much larger clone is one base away.

This CDR3 spans 11 amino acids. The germline V gene has CDR1 LNHDA and CDR2 SQIVND (reference sequence). The V end was cut by 6 bases, the J end by 5 bases, with 5 bases between. The TCR originated in a man aged 55 to 70 with non-small cell lung cancer. This chain joins TRBV19 and TRBJ2-1; D not resolved. Sample: lung tumor tissue. The CDR3 nucleotides are TGTGCCAGTAGAATGGACAATGAGCAGTTCTTC. As protein: CASRMDNEQFF.